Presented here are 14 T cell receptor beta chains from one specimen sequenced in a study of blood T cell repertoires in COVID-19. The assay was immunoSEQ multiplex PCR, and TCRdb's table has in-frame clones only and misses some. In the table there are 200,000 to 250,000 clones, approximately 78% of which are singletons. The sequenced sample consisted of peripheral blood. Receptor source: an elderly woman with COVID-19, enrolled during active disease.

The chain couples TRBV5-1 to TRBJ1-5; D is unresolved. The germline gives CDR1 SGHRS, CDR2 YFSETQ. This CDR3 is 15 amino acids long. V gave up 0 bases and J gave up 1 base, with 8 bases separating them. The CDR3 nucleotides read TGCGCCAGCAGCTTGGGCGGCATAAGCAATCAGCCCCAGCATTTT. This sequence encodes CASSLGGISNQPQHF.

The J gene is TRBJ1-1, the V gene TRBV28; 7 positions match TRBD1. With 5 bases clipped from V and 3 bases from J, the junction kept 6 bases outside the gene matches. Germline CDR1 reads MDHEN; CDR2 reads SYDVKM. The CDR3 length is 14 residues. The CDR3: CASSGRQGDTEAFF. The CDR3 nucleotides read TGTGCCAGCAGTGGCCGACAGGGCGACACTGAAGCTTTCTTT.

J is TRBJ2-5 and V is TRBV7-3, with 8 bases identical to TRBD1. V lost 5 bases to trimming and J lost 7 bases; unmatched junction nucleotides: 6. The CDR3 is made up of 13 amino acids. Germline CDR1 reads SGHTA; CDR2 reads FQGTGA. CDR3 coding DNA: TGTGCCAGCAGCCGGGACAGGTATATGACCCAGTACTTC. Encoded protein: CASSRDRYMTQYF.

CDR3 DNA sequence: TGCAGTGCTACTGACAGGGCGACTAATGAAAAACTGTTTTTT. The encoded protein is CSATDRATNEKLFF. The chain joins TRBV20-1 to TRBJ1-4; 7 bases line up with TRBD1. CDR3 length: 14 residues. V dropped 4 bases and J dropped 2; count of bases not matched to a gene: 4. In germline, CDR1 is DFQATT, CDR2 SNEGSKA (reference sequence).

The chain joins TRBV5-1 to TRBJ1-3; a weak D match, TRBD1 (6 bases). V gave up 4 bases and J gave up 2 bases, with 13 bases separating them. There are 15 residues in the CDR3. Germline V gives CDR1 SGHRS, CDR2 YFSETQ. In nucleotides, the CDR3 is TGCGCCAGCAGCCGGGGAGGGGGAACTGGAAACACCATATATTTT. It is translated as CASSRGGGTGNTIYF.

Written as DNA, the CDR3 is TGCGCCAGCAGCCCCGGGACAACCCTCTACGAGCAGTACTTC. Amino acids: CASSPGTTLYEQYF. The chain has TRBV5-1 and TRBJ2-7; D is possibly TRBD1 (6 bases). This CDR3 comprises 14 residues. The V gene lost 4 bases and the J gene lost 3 bases, with 14 bases spanning the gap. Per germline, CDR1 SGHRS and CDR2 YFSETQ.

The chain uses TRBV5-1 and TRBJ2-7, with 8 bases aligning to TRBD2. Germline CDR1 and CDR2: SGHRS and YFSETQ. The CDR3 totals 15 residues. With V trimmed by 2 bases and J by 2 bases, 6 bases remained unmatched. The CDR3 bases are TGCGCCAGCAGCTTTGGACGGGAGGGAGCCTACGAGCAGTACTTC. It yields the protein CASSFGREGAYEQYF. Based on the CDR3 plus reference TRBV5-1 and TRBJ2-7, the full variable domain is KAGVTQTPRYLIKTRGQQVTLSCSPISGHRSVSWYQQTPGQGLQFLFEYFSETQRNKGNFPGRFSGRQFSNSRSEMNVSTLELGDSALYLCASSFGREGAYEQYFGPGTRLTVT.

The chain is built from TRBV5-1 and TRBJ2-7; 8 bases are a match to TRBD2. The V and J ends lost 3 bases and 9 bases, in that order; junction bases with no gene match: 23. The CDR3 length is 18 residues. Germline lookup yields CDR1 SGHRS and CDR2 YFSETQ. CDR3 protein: CASSYPVTAGAARLGQYF. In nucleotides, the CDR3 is TGCGCCAGCAGCTACCCGGTGACAGCGGGGGCGGCCCGCCTCGGGCAGTACTTC. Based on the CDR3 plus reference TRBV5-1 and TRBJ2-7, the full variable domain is KAGVTQTPRYLIKTRGQQVTLSCSPISGHRSVSWYQQTPGQGLQFLFEYFSETQRNKGNFPGRFSGRQFSNSRSEMNVSTLELGDSALYLCASSYPVTAGAARLGQYFGPGTRLTVT.

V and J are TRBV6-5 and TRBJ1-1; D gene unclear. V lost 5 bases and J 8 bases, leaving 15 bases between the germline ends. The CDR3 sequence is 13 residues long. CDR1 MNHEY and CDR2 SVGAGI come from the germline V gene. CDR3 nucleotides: TGTGCCAGCAGTCCCAGGAACGGACTAGAAGCTTTCTTT. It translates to CASSPRNGLEAFF.

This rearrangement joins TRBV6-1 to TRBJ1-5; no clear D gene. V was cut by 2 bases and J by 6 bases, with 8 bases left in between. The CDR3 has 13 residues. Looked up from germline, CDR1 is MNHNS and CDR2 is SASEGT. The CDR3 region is CASSESGSQPQHF. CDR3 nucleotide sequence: TGTGCCAGCAGTGAATCGGGGTCTCAGCCCCAGCATTTT.

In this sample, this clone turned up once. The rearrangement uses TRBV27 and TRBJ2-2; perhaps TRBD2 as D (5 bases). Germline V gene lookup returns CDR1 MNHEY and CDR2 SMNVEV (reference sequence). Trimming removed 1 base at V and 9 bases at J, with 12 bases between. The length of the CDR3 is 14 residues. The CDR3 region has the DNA TGTGCCAGCAGTTTATGGGCCGGGAACCGGGAGCTGTTTTTT. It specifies CASSLWAGNRELFF.

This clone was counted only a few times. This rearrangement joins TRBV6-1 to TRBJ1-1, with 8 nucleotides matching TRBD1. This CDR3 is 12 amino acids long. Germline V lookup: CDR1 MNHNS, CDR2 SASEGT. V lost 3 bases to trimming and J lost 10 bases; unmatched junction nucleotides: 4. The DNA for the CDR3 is TGTGCCAGCAGTGACGACAGGGGAGCAGCTTTCTTT. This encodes CASSDDRGAAFF.

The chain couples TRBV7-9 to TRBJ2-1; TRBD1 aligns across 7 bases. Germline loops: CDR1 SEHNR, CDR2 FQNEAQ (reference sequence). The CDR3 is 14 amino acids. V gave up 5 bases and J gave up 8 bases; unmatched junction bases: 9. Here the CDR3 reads CASSPRRQGDEQFF. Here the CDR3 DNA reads TGTGCCAGCAGCCCCCGACGACAGGGCGATGAGCAGTTCTTC.

Written as DNA, the CDR3 is TGTGCCAGCAATCTACCGGACAGATCCACTGAAGCTTTCTTT. As protein: CASNLPDRSTEAFF. V gene TRBV28 combines with J gene TRBJ1-1; possible D gene TRBD1, 6 bases. This CDR3 contains 14 residues. Trimming pared 7 bases from V and 4 bases from J, leaving 16 bases between. Germline lookup yields CDR1 MDHEN and CDR2 SYDVKM.